Detailed here is one T cell receptor beta chain. This sample stems from a study of cytomegalovirus exposure and HLA in healthy donors. It was with 60 Vbeta and 13 Jbeta primers that the PCR ran. Method: immunoSEQ multiplex PCR; TCRdb's copy keeps in-frame clones and lacks some. The sample has roughly 130,000 clones; approximately 86% are singletons. V trimming: 6 bases; J trimming: 4 bases; junction bases outside the gene matches: 5. The CDR3 totals 14 residues. CDR1 and CDR2 (germline): SGHDN, FVKESK. The TCR was taken from a boy aged 5-17 years in good health and CMV-seronegative. Sample: PBMCs. The chain recombines TRBV14 with TRBJ2-7, with TRBD2 matching over 11 bases. CDR3 sequence: CASRHSGRGYEQYF. CDR3 DNA sequence: TGTGCCAGCAGACATAGCGGGAGGGGGTACGAGCAGTACTTC.